This TCR beta chain was profiled in a study of cytomegalovirus exposure and HLA in healthy donors. Study-wide results and caveats: As a later analysis revealed, the rate of TCR association differed by HLA locus, with DRB1 most and HLA-C fewest. The sole available immune exposure information was CMV serostatus.

Regarding this clone: Its specificity is not known.

The germline CDR1 and CDR2 sequences are MNHEY and SMNVEV (reference sequence). The CDR3 consists of 14 residues. With 5 bases clipped from V and 8 bases from J, the junction kept 9 bases outside the gene matches. PCR amplification relied on 60 Vbeta primers (plus 13 Jbeta primers). Repertoires were generated with immunoSEQ multiplex PCR, while TCRdb's copy carries only in-frame clones and drops some. This sample contains under 200,000 clones. The V and J genes are TRBV27 and TRBJ2-7, with 10 nucleotides matching TRBD2. This receptor was taken from a man under 40 in good health and CMV-seronegative. The specimen was PBMCs. The chain's CDR3 is CASSPPGLAYQQYF. DNA for the CDR3: TGTGCCAGCAGTCCTCCGGGACTAGCGTATCAGCAGTACTTC.